One sample yielded the 3 T cell receptor beta chains listed below, sequenced in a study of blood T cells in healthy people across ages. The authors ran a second PCR of 7 to 11 cycles using a sample-barcoded 5' primer and a J-beta primer mix. TCRdb called the 5' RACE reads again in MiXCR, with one record for every CDR3 protein. The sample records approximately 1,000,000 distinct CDR3 sequences, 40% to 45% being singletons. Sequenced: blood. The receptors come from a woman aged 60-75 years in good health.

The chain uses TRBV20-1 and TRBJ2-5; 9 nucleotides match TRBD1. CDR1 is DFQATT, CDR2 SNEGSKA, per germline (reference sequence). With V trimmed by 6 bases and J by 3 bases, 8 bases remained unmatched. This CDR3 spans 14 amino acids. Written as DNA, the CDR3 is TGCAGTGCGGCCCGGACAGGGGTAAAAGAGACCCAGTACTTC. Its protein is CSAARTGVKETQYF.

The rearrangement joins TRBV20-1 to TRBJ2-1; 11 positions match TRBD2. The CDR3 spans 14 residues. Germline trimming cut 2 bases from V and 7 bases from J; bases unmatched to any gene: 4. Germline-derived CDR1 and CDR2 are DFQATT and SNEGSKA (reference sequence). The chain's CDR3 is CSARTSGSSNEQFF. The CDR3 DNA reads as TGCAGTGCTAGAACTAGCGGGAGTTCTAATGAGCAGTTCTTC.

The chain links TRBV28 to TRBJ1-1, with D possibly being TRBD1 (6 bases). CDR3 length: 18 residues. CDR1 is MDHEN and CDR2 is SYDVKM in the germline V gene. Trimming cost V 4 bases and J 1 base, with 22 bases left between them. CDR3 in DNA: TGTGCCAGCAGTTCACCCCCAGGGGACACCCCCAAGAACACTGAAGCTTTCTTT. Protein: CASSSPPGDTPKNTEAFF.